The rows below give T cell receptor beta chains drawn from one sample of a study of graft-versus-host responses after intestinal transplantation. Produced via immunoSEQ multiplex PCR; TCRdb's table is partial and in-frame only. This sample has tens of thousands of clones, with roughly 91% found just once. Their antigens remain unidentified. This specimen consisted of unstimulated CD8+ T cells sorted from spleen or lymph node cells, obtained before intestinal transplant. The receptors stem from a human donor who received an intestinal transplant. CDR3s include the opening cysteine and the closing phenylalanine or tryptophan. The D gene is left open where the match is weak.

V: TRBV5-1
D: TRBD1
CDR3: CASSLGQGGAGELFF

V: TRBV18
D: .
CDR3: CASSPPPGIAKNIQYF

V: TRBV30
D: .
CDR3: CAGGMGGQGNTIYF

V: TRBV6-1
D: TRBD1
CDR3: CASSEGYSGTAYEQYF

V: TRBV27
D: TRBD1
CDR3: CASSAGTGGTNEQFF

V: TRBV19
D: TRBD2
CDR3: CASSIGLAAYEQYF

V: TRBV4-3
D: TRBD2
CDR3: CASSQGTSGGAGELFF

V: TRBV5-1
D: TRBD1
CDR3: CASSFERQGSVGELFF

V: TRBV7-6
D: TRBD2
CDR3: CASSLRLAGNTGELFF

V: TRBV9
D: .
CDR3: CASSLTAYSTSTDTQYF